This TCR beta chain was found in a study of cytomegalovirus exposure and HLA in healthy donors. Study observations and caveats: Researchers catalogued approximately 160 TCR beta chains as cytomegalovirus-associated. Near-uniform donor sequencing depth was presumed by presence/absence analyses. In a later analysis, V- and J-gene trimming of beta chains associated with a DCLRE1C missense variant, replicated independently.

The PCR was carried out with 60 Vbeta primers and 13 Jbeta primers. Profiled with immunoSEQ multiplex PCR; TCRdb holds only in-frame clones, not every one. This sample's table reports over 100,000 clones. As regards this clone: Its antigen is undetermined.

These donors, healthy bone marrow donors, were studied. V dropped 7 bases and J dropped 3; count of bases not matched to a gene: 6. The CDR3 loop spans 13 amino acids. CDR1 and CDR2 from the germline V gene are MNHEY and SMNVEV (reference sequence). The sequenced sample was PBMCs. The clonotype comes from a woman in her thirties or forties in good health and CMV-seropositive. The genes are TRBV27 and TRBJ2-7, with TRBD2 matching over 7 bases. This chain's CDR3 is CASTASGDYEQYF. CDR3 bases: TGTGCCAGCACGGCTAGCGGTGACTACGAGCAGTACTTC.